Shown below are 24 T cell receptor beta chains from a single sample sequenced in a study of T cell responses to AZD1222 COVID-19 vaccine. Method: immunoSEQ multiplex PCR; TCRdb's copy keeps in-frame clones and lacks some. Altogether around 74,000 clones are present, about 90% being singletons, with the ten largest covering approximately 7%. Sequencing was performed on peripheral blood, taken on day 0 of MenACWY control vaccination. Every receptor here comes from an adult in good health.

The chain combines TRBV28 with TRBJ1-4, with D perhaps matching TRBD1 (6 bases). Per germline, CDR1 MDHEN and CDR2 SYDVKM. The CDR3 runs to 14 residues. V lost 6 bases to trimming and J lost 7 bases, with 15 bases between them. CDR3 in amino acids: CASSTFRGGEKLFF. The CDR3 region has the DNA TGTGCCAGCAGCACCTTCAGAGGGGGTGAAAAACTGTTTTTT.

The chain has TRBV27 and TRBJ2-2, with 9 nucleotides matching TRBD1. Germline-derived CDR1 and CDR2 are MNHEY and SMNVEV (reference sequence). V lost 5 bases and J lost 7; bases outside the gene matches: 8. The CDR3 has 15 amino acids. The CDR3 region has the DNA TGTGCCAGCAGTCTGGCGGGACAGGGTGTCGGGGAGCTGTTTTTT. The encoded protein is CASSLAGQGVGELFF.

The V and J genes are TRBV27 and TRBJ2-5; 9 positions agree with TRBD1. Germline V lookup: CDR1 MNHEY, CDR2 SMNVEV (reference sequence). The CDR3 sequence is 17 residues long. The ends lost 7 bases at V and 1 base at J; junction bases unmatched: 13. CDR3 region: CASNPSSGTGFQETQYF. The CDR3 nucleotides read TGTGCCAGCAATCCTTCCTCCGGGACAGGGTTCCAAGAGACCCAGTACTTC.

The rearrangement links TRBV10-3 to TRBJ2-7; 9 bases agree with TRBD1. Per the germline V gene, CDR1 is ENHRY and CDR2 is SYGVKD. V lost 3 bases and J lost 4; bases outside the gene matches: 16. There are 18 residues in the CDR3. The CDR3 protein is CAISDPHGPRQGVYEQYF. CDR3 in DNA: TGTGCCATCAGTGACCCTCACGGTCCAAGACAGGGGGTGTACGAGCAGTACTTC.

This chain connects TRBV6-5 to TRBJ2-7; possible D gene TRBD1, 5 bases. V lost 6 bases and J 3 bases, leaving 15 bases between the germline ends. The CDR3 contains 14 residues. CDR1 and CDR2 from the germline V gene are MNHEY and SVGAGI. This chain's CDR3 is CASRARESDYEQYF. CDR3 bases: TGTGCCAGCAGGGCCAGGGAATCAGACTACGAGCAGTACTTC.

CDR3: CASSYSGGYSNQPQHF. The CDR3 DNA reads TGTGCCAGCAGTTACTCGGGGGGGTATAGCAATCAGCCCCAGCATTTT. The rearrangement uses TRBV6-5 and TRBJ1-5; maybe TRBD1 (5 bases). Trimming took 0 bases from V and 0 from J, leaving 9 bases between them. In germline, CDR1 is MNHEY, CDR2 SVGAGI. The CDR3 is 16 amino acids.

DNA for the CDR3: TGTGCCAGCAGCGCTAGCGGGCCCACCGGGGAGCTGTTTTTT. Its protein product is CASSASGPTGELFF. The V call is TRBV7-6, the J call TRBJ2-2, with 8 bases matching TRBD2. The length of the CDR3 is 14 residues. Trimming cost V 5 bases and J 4 bases; bases outside gene matches: 3. Germline CDR1 is SGHVS and CDR2 is FNYEAQ.

This clone has only a few counts. Other DNA sequences in this specimen translate into the identical CDR3. The V call is TRBV2, the J call TRBJ2-7, with TRBD1 as a possible D gene (6 bases). The V end lost 1 base, the J end lost 2 bases, and 9 bases lay between the germline ends. This CDR3 spans 14 amino acids. Per the germline V gene, CDR1 is SNHLY and CDR2 is FYNNEI. CDR3 coding DNA: TGTGCCAGCAGTGAAGGGACAGTACCCTACGAGCAGTACTTC. Translated, it gives CASSEGTVPYEQYF.

For this clone: Germline is not matched at one junction end, which may reflect a read error. The chain is built from TRBV24-1 and TRBJ2-2; tentatively, D is TRBD1 (6 bases). The V gene's germline CDR1 is KGHDR and CDR2 SFDVKD. The CDR3 spans 15 residues. The CDR3 nucleotides read TGTGCCACCAGTGGTTTGGGGGCTGGCACCGGGGAGCTGTTTTTT. Amino acids: CATSGLGAGTGELFF.

The J gene is TRBJ1-6, the V gene TRBV7-2, with D perhaps TRBD1 (5 bases). Trimming removed 3 bases from V and 3 bases from J, with 12 bases in between. Germline assignment: CDR1 SGHTA and CDR2 FQGNSA. CDR3 length: 16 residues. CDR3 residues: CASSLDPGVYNSPLHF. CDR3 nucleotides: TGTGCCAGCAGCTTGGACCCGGGGGTCTATAATTCACCCCTCCACTTT.

This clone has a single count. The V call is TRBV3-1 (or the pseudogene TRBV3-2), the J call TRBJ1-2, with TRBD1 as a possible D gene (6 bases). The CDR3 is 16 residues long. The V end was cut by 1 base, the J end by 8 bases, with 20 bases between. Germline CDR1 LGHDT, CDR2 YNNKEL (reference sequence). The CDR3 DNA sequence: TGTGCCAGCAGCCAAGGGTGGGGACACAGACTCGGAGGCTACACCTTC. Protein sequence: CASSQGWGHRLGGYTF.

The V gene is TRBV10-1, the J gene TRBJ2-3; D unclear. The CDR3 extends over 16 amino acids. Germline lookup yields CDR1 WNHNN and CDR2 SYGVQD (reference sequence). Trimming took 2 bases from V and 0 from J, leaving 12 bases between them. Written as DNA, the CDR3 is TGCGCCAGCAGTGAGATGGTCTCTGCTAGCACAGATACGCAGTATTTT. It is translated as CASSEMVSASTDTQYF.

This chain connects TRBV10-3 to TRBJ2-5, with 8 positions matching TRBD1. V gave up 7 bases and J gave up 3 bases; unmatched junction bases: 1. Germline V lookup: CDR1 ENHRY, CDR2 SYGVKD. The CDR3 consists of 12 residues. The CDR3 coding sequence is TGTGCCATCAAGGACAGGGAAGAGACCCAGTACTTC. Its protein product is CAIKDREETQYF.

V gene TRBV23-1 combines with J gene TRBJ2-3, with D possibly being TRBD1 or TRBD2 (6 bases each). TRBV23-1 is reported as an ORF; its role is uncertain. Trimming cost V 8 bases and J 2 bases, with 11 bases left between them. This CDR3 is 13 amino acids long. The CDR3 DNA reads as TGCGCCAGCCGGCGGGACAACACAGATACGCAGTATTTT. It is translated as CASRRDNTDTQYF.

This sequence joins TRBV30 and TRBJ1-5, with 8 bases identical to TRBD1. Germline lookup yields CDR1 GTSNPN and CDR2 SVGIG (reference sequence). This CDR3 contains 14 residues. Trimming took 0 bases from V and 7 from J; bases not matched to a gene: 5. The CDR3 DNA reads TGTGCCTGGAGTGTGGACAGGGCGGACCAGCCCCAGCATTTT. Protein sequence: CAWSVDRADQPQHF. The full variable domain, rest sourced from reference TRBV30 and TRBJ1-5, is SQTIHQWPATLVQPVGSPLSLECTVEGTSNPNLYWYRQAAGRGLQLLFYSVGIGQISSEVPQNLSASRPQDRQFILSSKKLLLSDSGFYLCAWSVDRADQPQHFGDGTRLSIL.

V and J are TRBV19 and TRBJ1-6; 7 bases match TRBD1. CDR1 is LNHDA and CDR2 is SQIVND in the germline V gene (reference sequence). The CDR3 sequence is 15 residues long. V shed 6 bases, J shed 7 bases, and the junction held 9 bases outside the gene matches. CDR3 sequence reads: CASRDRQGGNSPLHF. CDR3 nucleotide sequence: TGTGCCAGTAGAGACCGACAGGGCGGGAATTCACCCCTCCACTTT.

This chain joins TRBV19 and TRBJ1-4; 8 nucleotides line up with TRBD1. The CDR3 has 14 amino acids. The J segment lost 7 bases and the V segment lost 3 bases, leaving 4 bases of the junction unmatched. Germline assignment: CDR1 LNHDA and CDR2 SQIVND (reference sequence). This CDR3 reads CASSIRGRIEKLFF. The CDR3 DNA follows: TGTGCCAGTAGTATCAGGGGGCGGATTGAAAAACTGTTTTTT.

This rearrangement joins TRBV18 to TRBJ2-2; D possibly uses TRBD1 or TRBD2 (5 bases each). CDR3 size: 16 residues. The V and J ends lost 0 bases and 5 bases respectively, with 13 bases between them. The germline V gene encodes CDR1 KGHSH and CDR2 LQKENI. This CDR3 is CASSPPGSEGTGELFF. Here the CDR3 DNA reads TGTGCCAGCTCACCACCGGGTAGCGAGGGGACCGGGGAGCTGTTTTTT.

The chain links TRBV28 to TRBJ2-2; 9 positions match TRBD2. Germline CDR1 reads MDHEN; CDR2 reads SYDVKM. This CDR3 comprises 15 residues. The junction had 4 bases not matched to a gene; V was cut back by 7 bases and J by 1 base. The CDR3: CASNSGGVNTGELFF. The CDR3 DNA reads TGTGCCAGCAATAGCGGGGGAGTGAACACCGGGGAGCTGTTTTTT. The full variable domain, in which reference TRBV28 and TRBJ2-2 provide the parts outside the CDR3, is DVKVTQSSRYLVKRTGEKVFLECVQDMDHENMFWYRQDPGLGLRLIYFSYDVKMKEKGDIPEGYSVSREKKERFSLILESASTNQTSMYLCASNSGGVNTGELFFGEGSRLTVL.

This chain connects TRBV3-1 (or the pseudogene TRBV3-2) to TRBJ2-1, with D possibly TRBD1 on 5 matching bases. Germline CDR1 is LGHDT and CDR2 is YNNKEL (reference sequence). The CDR3 loop spans 15 amino acids. V was pared by 3 bases and J by 0 bases, with 9 bases between. The CDR3, as DNA: TGTGCCAGCAGCCAGGACACCAACTCCTACAATGAGCAGTTCTTC. This encodes CASSQDTNSYNEQFF.

The J gene is TRBJ2-1, the V gene TRBV7-6, with 10 bases identical to TRBD2. The CDR3 extends over 16 amino acids. Germline V CDR1 and CDR2: SGHVS, FNYEAQ. V trimming: 1 base; J trimming: 6 bases; junction bases outside the gene matches: 6. The CDR3 bases are TGTGCCAGCAGCTTAGTGATAGCGGGAGGCCCCAATGAGCAGTTCTTC. Translated: CASSLVIAGGPNEQFF. Filled out from reference TRBV7-6 and TRBJ2-1, the complete variable domain reads GAGVSQSPRYKVTKRGQDVALRCDPISGHVSLYWYRQALGQGPEFLTYFNYEAQQDKSGLPNDRFSAERPEGSISTLTIQRTEQRDSAMYRCASSLVIAGGPNEQFFGPGTRLTVL.

The V call is TRBV5-4, the J call TRBJ1-2; D perhaps matches TRBD1 (6 bases). CDR3 length: 14 amino acids. V lost 0 bases to trimming and J lost 5 bases, with 11 bases between them. Germline V gene lookup returns CDR1 SGHNT and CDR2 YYREEE (reference sequence). The CDR3 region is CASSLEEGGYGYTF. In DNA, the CDR3 is TGTGCCAGCAGCTTGGAGGAGGGGGGTTATGGCTACACCTTC.

The rearrangement links TRBV6-6 to TRBJ2-3; D may be TRBD1 (6 bases). V was trimmed by 5 bases and J by 1 base, leaving 19 bases between them. The CDR3 sequence is 17 residues long. Germline-derived CDR1 and CDR2 are MNHNY and SVGAGI (reference sequence). The CDR3 protein is CASSPLGGILGTDTQYF. DNA for the CDR3: TGTGCCAGCAGTCCCCTAGGGGGAATATTGGGCACAGATACGCAGTATTTT.

The J gene is TRBJ2-3, the V gene TRBV19; no reliable D call. The germline gives CDR1 LNHDA, CDR2 SQIVND (reference sequence). With 4 bases removed from V and 0 bases from J, the gap between germline ends came to 5 bases. This CDR3 is built from 13 residues. CDR3 coding DNA: TGTGCCAGTAGTAGTGTGAGCACAGATACGCAGTATTTT. Residues: CASSSVSTDTQYF.